What follows are 25 T cell receptor beta chains derived from one specimen sequenced in a study of shared clonotypes between healthy human individuals. Some clones are missing from TCRdb's copy, which holds only in-frame ones; the method was immunoSEQ multiplex PCR. The table includes over 2 million clones, 90% to 95% detected once. Sequenced sample: naive CD4+ T cells sorted from blood. This sample's subset: CD45RA+ positively selected. Receptors were obtained from a man aged 18 to 29 in good health.

The chain joins TRBV30 to TRBJ1-5, with 8 bases identical to TRBD1. V dropped 2 bases and J dropped 1; count of bases not matched to a gene: 1. From germline, CDR1 is GTSNPN and CDR2 SVGIG (reference sequence). The CDR3 runs 14 residues. In DNA form, the CDR3 reads TGTGCCTGGAGTCAGGGGGCAAGCAATCAGCCCCAGCATTTT. Translation: CAWSQGASNQPQHF.

This chain uses TRBV4-3 with TRBJ2-1; D perhaps matches TRBD1 (6 bases). The CDR3 contains 15 residues. V was trimmed by 0 bases and J by 4 bases, leaving 10 bases between them. The V gene's germline CDR1 is LGHNA and CDR2 YSLEER. The CDR3 is CASSQEGAGYNEQFF. The CDR3 region has the DNA TGCGCCAGCAGCCAAGAGGGGGCCGGATACAATGAGCAGTTCTTC.

The genes are TRBV7-9 and TRBJ2-3; TRBD2 is a possible D gene (5 bases). Trimming took off 3 bases at V and 4 bases at J, with 8 bases between the two ends. The CDR3 consists of 13 residues. In germline, CDR1 is SEHNR, CDR2 FQNEAQ (reference sequence). The CDR3 DNA follows: TGTGCCAGCAGCTTGGGAGTATCAGATACGCAGTATTTT. As protein: CASSLGVSDTQYF. The variable domain in full, completed from reference TRBV7-9 and TRBJ2-3, reads DTGVSQNPRHKITKRGQNVTFRCDPISEHNRLYWYRQTLGQGPEFLTYFQNEAQLEKSRLLSDRFSAERPKGSFSTLEIQRTEQGDSAMYLCASSLGVSDTQYFGPGTRLTVL.

The chain carries TRBV5-5 and TRBJ2-7, with a tentative D call TRBD1 (5 bases). Between the trimmed V and J ends, which lost 3 bases and 5 bases, there was a span of 18 bases. The germline V gene has CDR1 SGHKS and CDR2 YYEKEE (reference sequence). This CDR3 has 15 amino acids. The chain's CDR3 is CASSWADVGVNEQYF. The CDR3 DNA reads TGTGCCAGCAGCTGGGCGGATGTAGGGGTCAACGAGCAGTACTTC.

The chain uses TRBV7-2 and TRBJ2-7; D uncertain. Trimming stripped 1 base from V and 0 bases from J, with 13 bases between. The germline CDR1 and CDR2 sequences are SGHTA and FQGNSA. The CDR3 spans 16 residues. The CDR3 is CASSLEGQVSSYEQYF. The CDR3 nucleotides read TGTGCCAGCAGCTTAGAAGGCCAGGTGAGCTCCTACGAGCAGTACTTC.

V usage is TRBV11-2 and J usage is TRBJ1-2; D gene uncertain. Deletions cut 5 bases from V and 5 bases from J, with 9 bases between. Germline CDR1 reads SGHAT; CDR2 reads FQNNGV. This CDR3 has 12 amino acids. CDR3 nucleotides: TGTGCCAGCAGCGTCTATGAGTATGGCTACACCTTC. Protein: CASSVYEYGYTF.

The table lists this clone with a count of one. V is TRBV28 and J is TRBJ1-5; TRBD1 is a possible D gene (5 bases). The length of the CDR3 is 14 residues. The germline V gene has CDR1 MDHEN and CDR2 SYDVKM. V dropped 4 bases and J dropped 7 bases, with 14 bases sitting between them. The CDR3 protein is CASSSGGREQPQHF. The CDR3 coding sequence is TGTGCCAGCAGTTCTGGGGGACGGGAGCAGCCCCAGCATTTT.

CDR3 in amino acids: CASSRSWGAKNIQYF. In DNA, the CDR3 is TGTGCCAGCTCACGGAGCTGGGGCGCCAAAAACATTCAGTACTTC. The chain carries TRBV6-5 and TRBJ2-4; maybe TRBD1 (5 bases). V was trimmed by 8 bases and J by 1 base, leaving 15 bases between them. The germline V gene has CDR1 MNHEY and CDR2 SVGAGI. The CDR3 is 15 amino acids.

The rearrangement joins TRBV18 to TRBJ2-3, with 7 bases fitting TRBD1. Per the germline V gene, CDR1 is KGHSH and CDR2 is LQKENI. The CDR3 contains 16 residues. V lost 4 bases, J lost 4 bases, and 11 bases stayed unmatched. Written as DNA, the CDR3 is TGTGCCAGCTCACTAGCGACAGGGTCGGTTTCAGATACGCAGTATTTT. It translates to CASSLATGSVSDTQYF. The full variable domain, with the rest looked up from reference TRBV18 and TRBJ2-3, is NAGVMQNPRHLVRRRGQEARLRCSPMKGHSHVYWYRQLPEEGLKFMVYLQKENIIDESGMPKERFSAEFPKEGPSILRIQQVVRGDSAAYFCASSLATGSVSDTQYFGPGTRLTVL.

The chain joins TRBV6-5 to TRBJ2-4; 8 nucleotides align to TRBD2. From germline, CDR1 is MNHEY and CDR2 SVGAGI. The CDR3 totals 14 residues. The junction had 7 bases not matched to a gene; V was cut back by 7 bases and J by 5 bases. CDR3 DNA: TGTGCCAGCACTACGGGGGGGCGCCAAAACATTCAGTACTTC. Translated: CASTTGGRQNIQYF.

The rearrangement links TRBV19 to TRBJ1-6; 7 nucleotides agree with TRBD1. This CDR3 has 16 amino acids. Germline CDR1 reads LNHDA; CDR2 reads SQIVND (reference sequence). Germline trimming cut 1 base from V and 9 bases from J; bases unmatched to any gene: 9. The CDR3 DNA follows: TGTGCCAGTAGTATAGGGGGGACAGTGACCTTTTCACCCCTCCACTTT. It codes for CASSIGGTVTFSPLHF.

This chain connects TRBV18 to TRBJ1-6, with a possible D match to TRBD1 (5 bases). The CDR3 extends over 14 amino acids. Germline CDR1 is KGHSH and CDR2 is LQKENI. V lost 4 bases and J 7 bases, leaving 11 bases between the germline ends. CDR3 sequence reads: CASSQAGMNSPLHF. As DNA, the CDR3 is TGTGCCAGCTCACAGGCAGGGATGAATTCACCCCTCCACTTT.

This clone was observed a single time. V gene TRBV7-9 combines with J gene TRBJ1-6; D remains unclear. Deletions cut 2 bases from V and 7 bases from J, with 12 bases between. Per the germline V gene, CDR1 is SEHNR and CDR2 is FQNEAQ (reference sequence). This CDR3 has 15 amino acids. CDR3 nucleotide sequence: TGTGCCAGCAGCTTATTCGAGGGAGGGAATTCACCCCTCCACTTT. As protein: CASSLFEGGNSPLHF.

The chain links TRBV28 to TRBJ2-2, with D perhaps being TRBD1 or TRBD2 (5 bases each). From germline, CDR1 is MDHEN and CDR2 SYDVKM. V lost 7 bases and J lost 5, with 17 bases in between. This CDR3 contains 15 residues. CDR3 residues: CASTSRGGGTGELFF. The DNA for the CDR3 is TGTGCCAGCACCTCGAGGGGTGGCGGAACCGGGGAGCTGTTTTTT.

In DNA, the CDR3 is TGTGCCAGCAGCTTATGGGTGAACACTGAAGCTTTCTTT. Protein sequence: CASSLWVNTEAFF. The genes are TRBV5-6 and TRBJ1-1; D not resolved. Between the trimmed V and J ends, which lost 2 bases and 0 bases, there was a span of 5 bases. The germline gives CDR1 SGHDT, CDR2 YYEEEE. CDR3 length: 13 amino acids.

This chain uses TRBV6-4 with TRBJ1-2; possible D gene TRBD1, 6 bases. Germline CDR1 is MRHNA and CDR2 is SNTAGT. The CDR3 loop spans 15 amino acids. The ends were cut back, 10 bases at V and 3 bases at J, with 21 bases in the middle. The DNA for the CDR3 is TGTGCCAACCGGGGGGCAGGACGAATTTACTATGGCTACACCTTC. Protein product: CANRGAGRIYYGYTF.

This chain joins TRBV4-1 and TRBJ1-5; 10 bases are a match to TRBD1. Germline V gives CDR1 MGHRA, CDR2 YSYEKL. The CDR3 has 15 residues. J gave up 7 bases and V 0 bases, and 3 bases lay outside the gene matches. CDR3 bases: TGCGCCAGCAGCCAAGAGGACAGGGGGAGACAGCCCCAGCATTTT. Amino acid sequence: CASSQEDRGRQPQHF.

The rearrangement links TRBV30 to TRBJ1-1; perhaps TRBD1 as D (6 bases). Germline V gene data show CDR1 as GTSNPN and CDR2 as SVGIG (reference sequence). The CDR3 is 14 residues long. V was clipped by 4 bases and J by 3 bases, with 15 bases between them. Here the CDR3 reads CAWNRGGADTEAFF. DNA of the CDR3: TGTGCCTGGAACCGTGGGGGCGCGGACACTGAAGCTTTCTTT. Supplemented by reference TRBV30 and TRBJ1-1, the full variable domain reads SQTIHQWPATLVQPVGSPLSLECTVEGTSNPNLYWYRQAAGRGLQLLFYSVGIGQISSEVPQNLSASRPQDRQFILSSKKLLLSDSGFYLCAWNRGGADTEAFFGQGTRLTVV.

The V call is TRBV18, the J call TRBJ1-5, with 10 nucleotides matching TRBD1. CDR3 length equals 15 residues. Germline values: CDR1 KGHSH, CDR2 LQKENI. The V and J ends lost 2 bases and 7 bases, in that order; junction bases with no gene match: 5. The CDR3 loop reads CASSPDRGPDQPQHF. The CDR3 nucleotides read TGTGCCAGCTCACCAGACAGGGGGCCGGACCAGCCCCAGCATTTT.

V is TRBV7-6 and J is TRBJ2-1; TRBD2 matches at 8 bases. This CDR3 is 16 amino acids long. Germline loops: CDR1 SGHVS, CDR2 FNYEAQ. The ends lost 0 bases at V and 6 bases at J; junction bases unmatched: 7. Here the CDR3 DNA reads TGTGCCAGCAGCTTAGCTGGAGCGGGAGTTATCAATGAGCAGTTCTTC. It encodes CASSLAGAGVINEQFF.

The V call is TRBV10-3, the J call TRBJ1-1, with D tentatively TRBD1 (6 bases). Germline V gene lookup returns CDR1 ENHRY and CDR2 SYGVKD. This CDR3 is built from 13 residues. The ends were cut back, 7 bases at V and 4 bases at J, with 13 bases in the middle. CDR3 DNA: TGTGCCATCACTCAGGGGCCTACCACTGAAGCTTTCTTT. This translates into CAITQGPTTEAFF.

This clone has only one observation. Different DNA sequences within this sample yield the same CDR3. This sequence joins TRBV7-2 and TRBJ1-3; D is ambiguous. V dropped 2 bases and J dropped 1 base, with 6 bases sitting between them. Germline values: CDR1 SGHTA, CDR2 FQGNSA. The CDR3 is made up of 14 amino acids. CDR3 sequence reads: CASSLMGSGNTIYF. For the CDR3, the DNA is TGTGCCAGCAGCTTAATGGGATCTGGAAACACCATATATTTT. The variable domain in full, with the rest retrieved from reference TRBV7-2 and TRBJ1-3, is GAGVSQSPSNKVTEKGKDVELRCDPISGHTALYWYRQSLGQGLEFLIYFQGNSAPDKSGLPSDRFSAERTGGSVSTLTIQRTQQEDSAVYLCASSLMGSGNTIYFGEGSWLTVV.

This clone has just one count. The chain combines TRBV7-2 with TRBJ1-4; 8 bases agree with TRBD1. This CDR3 region has 15 residues. CDR1 SGHTA and CDR2 FQGNSA come from the germline V gene. The trim removed 5 bases at V and 3 bases at J, leaving 5 bases unmatched. This chain's CDR3 is CASSAGDRPNEKLFF. CDR3 bases: TGTGCCAGCAGCGCCGGGGACAGGCCTAATGAAAAACTGTTTTTT.

The J gene is TRBJ1-2, the V gene TRBV9; D might be TRBD1 (6 bases). Germline V gene data show CDR1 as SGDLS and CDR2 as YYNGEE. The CDR3 totals 12 residues. Trimming cost V 3 bases and J 8 bases, with 11 bases left between them. The CDR3 spells CASSDREWGYTF. CDR3 sequence (DNA): TGTGCCAGCAGCGACAGGGAGTGGGGCTACACCTTC.

The chain links TRBV11-3 to TRBJ1-1, with D tentatively TRBD1 (5 bases). V gave up 5 bases and J gave up 4 bases, with 14 bases separating them. Germline V gene sequence: CDR1 SGHNT, CDR2 YENEEA. The CDR3 spans 14 residues. In DNA, the CDR3 is TGTGCCAGCAGCCCGGGGGGGTTGGGCACTGAAGCTTTCTTT. It codes for CASSPGGLGTEAFF.